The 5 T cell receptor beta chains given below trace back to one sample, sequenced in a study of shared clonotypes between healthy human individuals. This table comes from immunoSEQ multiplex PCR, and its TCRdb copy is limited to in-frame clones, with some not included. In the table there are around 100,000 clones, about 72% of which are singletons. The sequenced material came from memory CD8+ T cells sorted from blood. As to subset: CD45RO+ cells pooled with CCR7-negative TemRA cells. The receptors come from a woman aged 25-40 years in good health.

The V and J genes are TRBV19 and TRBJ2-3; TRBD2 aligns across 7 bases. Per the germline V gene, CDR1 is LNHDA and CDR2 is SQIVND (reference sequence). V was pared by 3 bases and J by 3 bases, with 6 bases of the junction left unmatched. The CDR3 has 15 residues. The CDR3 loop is CASSMGGSVTDTQYF. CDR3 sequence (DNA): TGTGCCAGTAGTATGGGCGGGAGTGTAACAGATACGCAGTATTTT.

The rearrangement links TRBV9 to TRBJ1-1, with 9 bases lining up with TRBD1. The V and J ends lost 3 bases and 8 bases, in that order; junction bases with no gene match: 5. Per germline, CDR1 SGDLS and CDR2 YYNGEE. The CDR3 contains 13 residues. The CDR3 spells CASSAYGQGEAFF. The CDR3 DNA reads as TGTGCCAGCAGCGCTTACGGACAGGGGGAAGCTTTCTTT.

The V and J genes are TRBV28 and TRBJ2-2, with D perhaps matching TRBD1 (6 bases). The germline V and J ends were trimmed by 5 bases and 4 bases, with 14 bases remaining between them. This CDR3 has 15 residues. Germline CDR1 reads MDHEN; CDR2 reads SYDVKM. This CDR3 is CASSPTGLATGELFF. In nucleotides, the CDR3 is TGTGCCAGCAGTCCCACAGGGCTTGCCACCGGGGAGCTGTTTTTT.

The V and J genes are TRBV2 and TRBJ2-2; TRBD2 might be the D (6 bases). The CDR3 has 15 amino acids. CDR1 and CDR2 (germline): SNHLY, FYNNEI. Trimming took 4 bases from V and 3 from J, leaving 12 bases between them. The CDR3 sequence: CASSGGDFYTGELFF. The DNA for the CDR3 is TGTGCCAGCAGTGGAGGGGACTTCTACACCGGGGAGCTGTTTTTT.

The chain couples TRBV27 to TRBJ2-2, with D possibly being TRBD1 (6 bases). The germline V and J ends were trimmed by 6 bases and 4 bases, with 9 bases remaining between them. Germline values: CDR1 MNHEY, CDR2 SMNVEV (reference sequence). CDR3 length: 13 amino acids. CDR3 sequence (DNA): TGTGCCAGCAGCCCCAGGGGCACCGGGGAGCTGTTTTTT. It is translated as CASSPRGTGELFF.